This TCR beta chain was captured in a study of T cell responses to AZD1222 COVID-19 vaccine. Produced via immunoSEQ multiplex PCR; TCRdb's table is partial and in-frame only. The sample has 150,000 or so clones, around nine tenths seen once. Germline V gene sequence: CDR1 MDHEN, CDR2 SYDVKM. This CDR3 is 14 amino acids long. Germline trimming cut 5 bases from V and 5 bases from J; bases unmatched to any gene: 6. This TCR derives from an adult in good health. The material sequenced was peripheral blood, taken on day 0 of AZD1222 vaccination. The chain joins TRBV28 to TRBJ2-7, with TRBD1 identical over 10 bases. The CDR3 loop reads CASSGGQGRHEQYF. The CDR3 DNA reads as TGTGCCAGCAGTGGGGGACAGGGGCGGCACGAGCAGTACTTC.